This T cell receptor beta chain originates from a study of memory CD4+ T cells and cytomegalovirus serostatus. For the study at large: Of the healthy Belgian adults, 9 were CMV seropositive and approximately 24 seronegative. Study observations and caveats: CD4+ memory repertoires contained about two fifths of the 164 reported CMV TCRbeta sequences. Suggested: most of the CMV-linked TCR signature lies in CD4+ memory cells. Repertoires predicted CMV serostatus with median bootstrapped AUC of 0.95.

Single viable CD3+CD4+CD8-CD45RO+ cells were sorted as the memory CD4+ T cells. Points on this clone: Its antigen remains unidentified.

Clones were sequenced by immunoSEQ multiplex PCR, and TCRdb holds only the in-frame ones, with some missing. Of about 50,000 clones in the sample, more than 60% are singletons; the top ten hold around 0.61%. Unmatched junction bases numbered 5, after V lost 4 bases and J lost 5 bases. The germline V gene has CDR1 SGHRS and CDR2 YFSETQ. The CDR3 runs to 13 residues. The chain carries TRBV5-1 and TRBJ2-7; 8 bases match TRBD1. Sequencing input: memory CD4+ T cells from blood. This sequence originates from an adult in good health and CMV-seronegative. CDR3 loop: CASSPQGADEQYF. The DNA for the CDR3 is TGCGCCAGCAGCCCCCAGGGGGCTGACGAGCAGTACTTC.